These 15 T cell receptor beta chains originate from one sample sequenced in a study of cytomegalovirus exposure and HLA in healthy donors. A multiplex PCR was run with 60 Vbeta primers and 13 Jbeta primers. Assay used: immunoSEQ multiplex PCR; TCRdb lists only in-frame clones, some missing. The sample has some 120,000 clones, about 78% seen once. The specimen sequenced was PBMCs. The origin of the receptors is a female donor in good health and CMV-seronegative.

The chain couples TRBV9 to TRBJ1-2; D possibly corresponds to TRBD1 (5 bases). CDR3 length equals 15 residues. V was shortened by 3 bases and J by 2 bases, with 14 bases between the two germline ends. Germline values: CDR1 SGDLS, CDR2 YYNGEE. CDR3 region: CASSAQTALNYGYTF. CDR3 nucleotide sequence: TGTGCCAGCAGCGCTCAGACAGCCTTAAACTATGGCTACACCTTC.

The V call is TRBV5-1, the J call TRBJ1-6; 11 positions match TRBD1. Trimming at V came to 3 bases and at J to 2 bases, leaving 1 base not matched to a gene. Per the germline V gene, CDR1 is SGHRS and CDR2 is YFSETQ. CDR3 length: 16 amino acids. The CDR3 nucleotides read TGCGCCAGCAGCTGGGGACAGGGGGCCTATAATTCACCCCTCCACTTT. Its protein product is CASSWGQGAYNSPLHF.

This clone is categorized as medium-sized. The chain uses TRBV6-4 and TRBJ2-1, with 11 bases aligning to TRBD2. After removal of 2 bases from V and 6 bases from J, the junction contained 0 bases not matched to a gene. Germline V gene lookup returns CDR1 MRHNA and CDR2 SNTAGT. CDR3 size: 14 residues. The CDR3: CASSDTSGGNEQFF. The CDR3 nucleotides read TGTGCCAGCAGTGACACTAGCGGGGGCAATGAGCAGTTCTTC.

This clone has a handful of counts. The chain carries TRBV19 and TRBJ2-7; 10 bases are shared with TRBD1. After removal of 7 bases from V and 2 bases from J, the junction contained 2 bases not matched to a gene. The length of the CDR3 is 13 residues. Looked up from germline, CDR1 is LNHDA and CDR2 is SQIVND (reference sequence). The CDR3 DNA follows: TGTGCCAGTAAGGGGACAGGGGCCTACGAGCAGTACTTC. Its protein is CASKGTGAYEQYF. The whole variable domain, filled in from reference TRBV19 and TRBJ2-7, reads DGGITQSPKYLFRKEGQNVTLSCEQNLNHDAMYWYRQDPGQGLRLIYYSQIVNDFQKGDIAEGYSVSREKKESFPLTVTSAQKNPTAFYLCASKGTGAYEQYFGPGTRLTVT.

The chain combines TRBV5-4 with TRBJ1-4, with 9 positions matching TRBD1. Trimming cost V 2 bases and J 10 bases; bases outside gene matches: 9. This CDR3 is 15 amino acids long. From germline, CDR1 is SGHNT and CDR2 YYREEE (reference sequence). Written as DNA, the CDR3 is TGTGCCAGCAGCTTACAGGGGGCGCAGGATGTAAAACTGTTTTTT. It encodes CASSLQGAQDVKLFF.

Written as DNA, the CDR3 is TGCGCCAGCAGTCAAAGCACAGGGGCGCAGTTCTTC. This codes for CASSQSTGAQFF. This chain uses TRBV10-1 with TRBJ2-1, with TRBD1 matching over 7 bases. Trimming cost V 5 bases and J 12 bases; bases outside gene matches: 7. The length of the CDR3 is 12 residues. Germline V gene lookup returns CDR1 WNHNN and CDR2 SYGVQD (reference sequence).

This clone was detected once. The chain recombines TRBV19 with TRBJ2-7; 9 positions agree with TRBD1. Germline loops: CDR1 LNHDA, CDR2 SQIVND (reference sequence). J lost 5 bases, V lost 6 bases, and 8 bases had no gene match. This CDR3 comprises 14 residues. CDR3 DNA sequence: TGTGCCAGTAGCTGGGACAGGGTAACGAACGAGCAGTACTTC. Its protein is CASSWDRVTNEQYF. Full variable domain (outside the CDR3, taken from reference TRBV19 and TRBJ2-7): DGGITQSPKYLFRKEGQNVTLSCEQNLNHDAMYWYRQDPGQGLRLIYYSQIVNDFQKGDIAEGYSVSREKKESFPLTVTSAQKNPTAFYLCASSWDRVTNEQYFGPGTRLTVT.

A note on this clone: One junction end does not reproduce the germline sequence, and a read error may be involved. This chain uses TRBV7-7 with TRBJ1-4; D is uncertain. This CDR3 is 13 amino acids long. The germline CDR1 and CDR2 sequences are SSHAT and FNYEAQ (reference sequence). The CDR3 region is CASSLASGEKLFF. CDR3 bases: TGTGCTAGCAGCTTAGCCTCGGGTGAAAAACTGTTTTTT.

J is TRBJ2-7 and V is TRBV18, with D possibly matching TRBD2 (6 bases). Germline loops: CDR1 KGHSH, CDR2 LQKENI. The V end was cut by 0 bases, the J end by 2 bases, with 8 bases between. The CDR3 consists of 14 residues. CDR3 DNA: TGTGCCAGCTCACCACCTAGCGGTCCCTACGAGCAGTACTTC. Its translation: CASSPPSGPYEQYF. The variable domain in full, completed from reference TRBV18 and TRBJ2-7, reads NAGVMQNPRHLVRRRGQEARLRCSPMKGHSHVYWYRQLPEEGLKFMVYLQKENIIDESGMPKERFSAEFPKEGPSILRIQQVVRGDSAAYFCASSPPSGPYEQYFGPGTRLTVT.

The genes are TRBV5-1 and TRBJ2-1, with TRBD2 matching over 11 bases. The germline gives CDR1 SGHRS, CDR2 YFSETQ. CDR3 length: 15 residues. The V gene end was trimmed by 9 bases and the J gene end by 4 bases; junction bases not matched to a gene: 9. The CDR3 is CATRSGTSGYNEQFF. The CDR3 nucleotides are TGCGCCACCCGGTCGGGGACTAGCGGATACAATGAGCAGTTCTTC.

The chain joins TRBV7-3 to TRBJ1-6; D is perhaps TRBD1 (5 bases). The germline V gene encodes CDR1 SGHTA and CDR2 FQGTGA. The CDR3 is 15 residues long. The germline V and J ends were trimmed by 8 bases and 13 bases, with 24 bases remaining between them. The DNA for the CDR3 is TGTGCCAGCGCCCTGGATGGGGACTCTATAACTCCCCTCCACTTT. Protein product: CASALDGDSITPLHF.

The CDR3 spells CASSLQRAGGDADTQYF. In DNA form, the CDR3 reads TGTGCCAGCAGCTTACAGCGGGCGGGAGGGGATGCAGATACGCAGTATTTT. The chain has TRBV7-3 and TRBJ2-3; TRBD2 aligns across 9 bases. There are 17 residues in the CDR3. The junction had 10 bases not matched to a gene; V was cut back by 2 bases and J by 4 bases. The germline CDR1 and CDR2 sequences are SGHTA and FQGTGA.

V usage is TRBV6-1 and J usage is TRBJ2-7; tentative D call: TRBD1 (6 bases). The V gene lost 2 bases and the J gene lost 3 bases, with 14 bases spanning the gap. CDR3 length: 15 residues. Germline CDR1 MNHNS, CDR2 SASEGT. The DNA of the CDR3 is TGTGCCAGCAGTGAATTCGGTGGGGGCTACTACGAGCAGTACTTC. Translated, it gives CASSEFGGGYYEQYF.

The CDR3 DNA reads as TGCGCCAGCAGCCGTGGGACTTTCATGAACACTGAAGCTTTCTTT. Protein sequence: CASSRGTFMNTEAFF. The chain links TRBV5-1 to TRBJ1-1, with D perhaps TRBD1 (5 bases). This CDR3 is built from 15 residues. V lost 4 bases, J lost 0 bases, and 13 bases lay in between. Germline values: CDR1 SGHRS, CDR2 YFSETQ.

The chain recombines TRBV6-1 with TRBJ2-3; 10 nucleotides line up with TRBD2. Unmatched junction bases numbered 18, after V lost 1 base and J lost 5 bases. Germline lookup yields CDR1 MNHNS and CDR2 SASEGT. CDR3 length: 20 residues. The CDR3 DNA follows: TGTGCCAGCAGTGAAGTTTGGGCTAGCGGGGGTTACTCTCTCCGAGATACGCAGTATTTT. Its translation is CASSEVWASGGYSLRDTQYF.